The source of this TCR beta chain is a study of shared clonotypes between healthy human individuals. Across the study: Researchers assigned three CD4 naive, three CD4 memory, two CD8 naive and one CD8 memory plate to each donor.

Trimming left V 1 base short and J 2 bases short, with 7 bases between. The CDR3 is 13 amino acids. Germline V gene sequence: CDR1 SGHRS, CDR2 YFSETQ. In the naive CD8 group, cells lacked CD45RO and were positively selected for CCR7, so terminally differentiated effector memory CD45RA+ cells were left out. Assay: immunoSEQ multiplex PCR; the TCRdb copy retains only in-frame clones and omits some. The sample holds around 2,000,000 clones; approximately 94% are singletons and the top ten take about 1.1%. V and J are TRBV5-1 and TRBJ2-7; D not certain. Sequences were obtained from naive CD8+ T cells sorted from blood. The TCR sequence derives from a man between 18 and 35 years old in good health. The CDR3 DNA reads as TGCGCCAGCAGCTTGTCAGCAACCTACGAGCAGTACTTC. It encodes CASSLSATYEQYF.